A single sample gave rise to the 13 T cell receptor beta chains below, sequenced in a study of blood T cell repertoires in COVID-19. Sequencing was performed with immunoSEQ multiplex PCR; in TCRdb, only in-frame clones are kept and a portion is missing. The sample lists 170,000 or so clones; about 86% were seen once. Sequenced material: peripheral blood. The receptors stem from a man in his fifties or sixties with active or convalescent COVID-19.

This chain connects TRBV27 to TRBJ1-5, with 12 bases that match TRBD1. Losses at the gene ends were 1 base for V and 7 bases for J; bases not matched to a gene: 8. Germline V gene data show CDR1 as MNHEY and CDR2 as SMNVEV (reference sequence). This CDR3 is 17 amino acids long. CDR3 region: CASSLWGTGGFKQPQHF. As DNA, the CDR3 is TGTGCCAGCAGTTTATGGGGGACAGGGGGCTTTAAGCAGCCCCAGCATTTT.

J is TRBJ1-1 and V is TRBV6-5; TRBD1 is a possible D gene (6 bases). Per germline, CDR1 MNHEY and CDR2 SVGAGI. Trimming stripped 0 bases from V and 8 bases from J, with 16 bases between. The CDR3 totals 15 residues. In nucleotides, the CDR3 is TGTGCCAGCAGTTACTCAGGACAGTCCTTGGGGGAAGCTTTCTTT. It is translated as CASSYSGQSLGEAFF.

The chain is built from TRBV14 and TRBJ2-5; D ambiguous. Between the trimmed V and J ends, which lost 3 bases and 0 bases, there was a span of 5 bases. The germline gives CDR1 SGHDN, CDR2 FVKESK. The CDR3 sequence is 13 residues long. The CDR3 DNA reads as TGTGCCAGCAGCCAGCAGTACCAAGAGACCCAGTACTTC. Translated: CASSQQYQETQYF.

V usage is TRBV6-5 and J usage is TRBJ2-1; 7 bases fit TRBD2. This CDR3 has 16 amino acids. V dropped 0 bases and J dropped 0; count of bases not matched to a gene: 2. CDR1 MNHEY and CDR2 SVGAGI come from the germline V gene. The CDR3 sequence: CASSYSGGSSYNEQFF. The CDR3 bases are TGTGCCAGCAGTTACTCCGGCGGGAGCTCCTACAATGAGCAGTTCTTC.

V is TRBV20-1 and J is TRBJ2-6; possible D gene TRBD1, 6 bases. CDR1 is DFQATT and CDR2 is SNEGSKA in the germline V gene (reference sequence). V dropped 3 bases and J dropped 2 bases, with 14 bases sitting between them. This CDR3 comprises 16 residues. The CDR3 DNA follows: TGCAGTGCTAGTGCCTCCGAGGGGGCTGGGGCCAACGTCCTGACTTTC. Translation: CSASASEGAGANVLTF.

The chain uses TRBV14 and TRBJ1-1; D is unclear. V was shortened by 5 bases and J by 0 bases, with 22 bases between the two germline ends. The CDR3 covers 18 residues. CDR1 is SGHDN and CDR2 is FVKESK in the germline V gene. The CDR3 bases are TGTGCCAGCAGCGCAAGGCGATTACGACACCCCATGAACACTGAAGCTTTCTTT. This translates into CASSARRLRHPMNTEAFF.

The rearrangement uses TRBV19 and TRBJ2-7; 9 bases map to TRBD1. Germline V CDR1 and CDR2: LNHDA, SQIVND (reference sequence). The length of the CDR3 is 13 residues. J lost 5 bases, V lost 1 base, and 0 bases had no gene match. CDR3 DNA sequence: TGTGCCAGTAGTATAGGACAGGGGGACGAGCAGTACTTC. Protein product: CASSIGQGDEQYF.

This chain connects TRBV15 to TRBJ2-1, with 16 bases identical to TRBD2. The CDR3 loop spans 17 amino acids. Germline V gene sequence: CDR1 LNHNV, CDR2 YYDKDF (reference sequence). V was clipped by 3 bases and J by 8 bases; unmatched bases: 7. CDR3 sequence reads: CATSSGTSGRGSDEQFF. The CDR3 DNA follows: TGTGCCACCAGCAGCGGGACTAGCGGGAGGGGGTCCGATGAGCAGTTCTTC.

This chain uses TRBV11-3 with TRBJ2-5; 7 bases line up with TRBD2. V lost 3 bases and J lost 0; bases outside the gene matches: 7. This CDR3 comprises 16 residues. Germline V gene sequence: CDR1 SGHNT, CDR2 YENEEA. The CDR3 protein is CASSFGRERYQETQYF. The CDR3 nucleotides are TGTGCCAGCAGCTTCGGGCGGGAGCGTTACCAAGAGACCCAGTACTTC.

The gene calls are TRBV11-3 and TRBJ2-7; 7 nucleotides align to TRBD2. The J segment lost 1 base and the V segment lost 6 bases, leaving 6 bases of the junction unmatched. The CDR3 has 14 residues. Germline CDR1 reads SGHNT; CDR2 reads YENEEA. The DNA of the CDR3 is TGTGCCAGCAGTCGGAGGGAGGGGTCCTACGAGCAGTACTTC. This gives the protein CASSRREGSYEQYF.

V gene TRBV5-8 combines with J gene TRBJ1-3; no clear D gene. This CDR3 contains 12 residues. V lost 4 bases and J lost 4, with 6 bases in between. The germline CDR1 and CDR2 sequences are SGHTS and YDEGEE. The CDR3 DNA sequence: TGTGCCAGCAGCCCGCGGGGAAACACCATATATTTT. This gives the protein CASSPRGNTIYF.

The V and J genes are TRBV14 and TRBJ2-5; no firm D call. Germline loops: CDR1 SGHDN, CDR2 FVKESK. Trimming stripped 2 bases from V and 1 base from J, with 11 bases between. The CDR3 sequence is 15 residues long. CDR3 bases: TGTGCCAGCAGCCAATCACTGCACCCCCAAGAGACCCAGTACTTC. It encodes CASSQSLHPQETQYF.

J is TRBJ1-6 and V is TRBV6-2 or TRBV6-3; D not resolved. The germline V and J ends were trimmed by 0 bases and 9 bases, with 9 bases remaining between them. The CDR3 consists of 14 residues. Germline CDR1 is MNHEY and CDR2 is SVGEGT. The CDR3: CASSYSRRLSPLHF. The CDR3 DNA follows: TGTGCCAGCAGTTACTCGAGGAGGCTTTCACCCCTCCACTTT.